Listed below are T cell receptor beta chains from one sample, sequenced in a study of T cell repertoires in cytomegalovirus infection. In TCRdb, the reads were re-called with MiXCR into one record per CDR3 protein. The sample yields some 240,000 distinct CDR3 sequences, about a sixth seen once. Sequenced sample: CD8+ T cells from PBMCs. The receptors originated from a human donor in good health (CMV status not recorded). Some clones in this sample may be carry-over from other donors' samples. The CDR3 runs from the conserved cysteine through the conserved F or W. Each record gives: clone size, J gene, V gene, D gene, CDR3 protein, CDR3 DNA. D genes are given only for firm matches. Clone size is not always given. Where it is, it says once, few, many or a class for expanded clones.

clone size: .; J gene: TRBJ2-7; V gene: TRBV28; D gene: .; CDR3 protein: CASSPTAAISYEQYF; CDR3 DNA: TGTGCCAGCAGTCCGACCGCGGCGATCTCCTACGAGCAGTACTTC
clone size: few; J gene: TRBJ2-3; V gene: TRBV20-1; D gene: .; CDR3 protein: CSANRDGGILLDTQYF; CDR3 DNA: TGCAGTGCTAACCGGGACGGCGGGATCCTACTAGATACGCAGTATTTT
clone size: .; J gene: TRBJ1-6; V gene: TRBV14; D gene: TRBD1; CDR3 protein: CASSLRDSSNSPLHF; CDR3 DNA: TGTGCCAGCAGCCTAAGGGACAGCAGCAATTCACCCCTCCACTTT
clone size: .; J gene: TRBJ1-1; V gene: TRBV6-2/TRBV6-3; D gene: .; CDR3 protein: CASSWRQAGMNTEAFF; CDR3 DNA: TGTGCCAGCAGTTGGCGACAGGCAGGAATGAACACTGAAGCTTTCTTT
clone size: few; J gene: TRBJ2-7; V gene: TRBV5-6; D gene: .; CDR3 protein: CASSLQASEGRRYF; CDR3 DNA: TGTGCCAGCAGCTTACAGGCGTCGGAGGGGCGTCGGTACTTC
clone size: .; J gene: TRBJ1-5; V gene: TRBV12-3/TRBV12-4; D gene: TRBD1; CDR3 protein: CASTGTANQPQHF; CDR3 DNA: TGTGCCAGCACCGGGACAGCCAATCAGCCCCAGCATTTT
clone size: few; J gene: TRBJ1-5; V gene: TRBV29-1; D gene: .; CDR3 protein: CSVSAGHGRRYSNQPQHF; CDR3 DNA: TGCAGCGTGTCCGCAGGACATGGTCGTCGATATAGCAATCAGCCCCAGCATTTT
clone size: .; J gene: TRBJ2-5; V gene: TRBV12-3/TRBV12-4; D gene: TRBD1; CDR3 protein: CASRTGEAETQYF; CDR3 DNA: TGTGCCAGCAGAACAGGGGAAGCAGAGACCCAGTACTTC
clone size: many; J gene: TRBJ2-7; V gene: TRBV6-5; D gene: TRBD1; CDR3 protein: CASSYGEPGQGAYEQYF; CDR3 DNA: TGTGCCAGCAGTTACGGCGAACCGGGACAGGGGGCCTACGAGCAGTACTTC
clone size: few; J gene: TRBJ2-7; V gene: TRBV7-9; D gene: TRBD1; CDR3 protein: CASSQPQQGTGTYEQYF; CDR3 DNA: TGTGCCAGCAGCCAACCCCAACAAGGGACAGGGACCTACGAGCAGTACTTC
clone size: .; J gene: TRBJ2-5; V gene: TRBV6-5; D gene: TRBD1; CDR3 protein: CASSSAGGAETQYF; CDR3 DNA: TGTGCCAGCAGTTCGGCAGGGGGAGCGGAGACCCAGTACTTC
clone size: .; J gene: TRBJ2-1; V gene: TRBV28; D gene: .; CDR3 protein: CASSDQDDYNEQFF; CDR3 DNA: TGTGCCAGCAGCGATCAGGATGACTACAATGAGCAGTTCTTC
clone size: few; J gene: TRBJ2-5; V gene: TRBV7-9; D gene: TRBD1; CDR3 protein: CASSWDRRQETQYF; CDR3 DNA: TGTGCCAGCAGCTGGGACAGGCGCCAAGAGACCCAGTACTTC
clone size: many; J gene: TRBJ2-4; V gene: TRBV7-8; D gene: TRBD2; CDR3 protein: CASSLAALAGGKNIQYF; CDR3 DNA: TGTGCCAGCAGCTTAGCGGCTCTAGCGGGGGGGAAAAACATTCAGTACTTC
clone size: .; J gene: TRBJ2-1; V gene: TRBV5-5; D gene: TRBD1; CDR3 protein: CASSLNRGSIYNEQFF; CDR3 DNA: TGTGCCAGCAGCTTGAACAGGGGATCGATCTACAATGAGCAGTTCTTC
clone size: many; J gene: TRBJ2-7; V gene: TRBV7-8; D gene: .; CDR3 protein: CASSLVAGSSYEQYF; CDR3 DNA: TGTGCCAGCAGCTTGGTGGCAGGCAGCTCCTACGAGCAGTACTTC
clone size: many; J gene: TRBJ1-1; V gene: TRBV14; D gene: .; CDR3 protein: CASSQETATMNTEAFF; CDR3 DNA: TGTGCCAGCAGCCAAGAAACAGCGACCATGAACACTGAAGCTTTCTTT
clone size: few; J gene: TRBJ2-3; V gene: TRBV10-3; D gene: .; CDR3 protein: CAISELAGLRGTQYF; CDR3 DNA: TGTGCCATCAGTGAACTCGCGGGACTTAGGGGTACGCAGTATTTT
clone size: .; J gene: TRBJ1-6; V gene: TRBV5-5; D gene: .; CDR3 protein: CASSFYRSANSPLHF; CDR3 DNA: TGTGCCAGCAGCTTTTATAGGAGTGCGAATTCACCCCTCCACTTT
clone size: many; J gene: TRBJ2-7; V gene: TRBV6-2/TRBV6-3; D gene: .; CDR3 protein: CASSYYQSNTYEQYF; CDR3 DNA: TGTGCCAGCAGTTACTACCAGTCCAATACCTACGAGCAGTACTTC
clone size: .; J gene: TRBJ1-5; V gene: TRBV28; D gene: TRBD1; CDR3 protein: CASSSLGQGALLHF; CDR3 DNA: TGTGCCAGCAGTTCCCTCGGACAGGGGGCCCTATTGCATTTT
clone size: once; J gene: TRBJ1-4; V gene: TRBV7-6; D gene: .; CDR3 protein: CASSSQGNEKLFF; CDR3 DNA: TGTGCCAGCAGCTCACAGGGAAACGAAAAACTGTTTTTT
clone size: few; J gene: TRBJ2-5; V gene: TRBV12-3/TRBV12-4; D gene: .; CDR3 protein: CASSVSFSSGTDQETQYF; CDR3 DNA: TGTGCCAGCAGTGTAAGTTTCTCCTCGGGGACGGACCAAGAGACCCAGTACTTC
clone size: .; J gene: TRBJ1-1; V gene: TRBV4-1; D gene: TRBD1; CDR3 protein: CASSQLPGQGETEAFF; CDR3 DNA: TGCGCCAGCAGCCAGCTTCCGGGACAGGGGGAAACTGAAGCTTTCTTT
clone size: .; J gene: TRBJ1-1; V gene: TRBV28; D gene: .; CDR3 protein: CASSFPGVGSEAFF; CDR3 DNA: TGTGCCAGCAGTTTCCCGGGGGTCGGAAGTGAAGCTTTCTTT
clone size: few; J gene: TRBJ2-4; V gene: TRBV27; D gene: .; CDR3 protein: CASSTYTQGFAKNIQYF; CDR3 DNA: TGTGCCAGCAGTACCTACACTCAGGGGTTCGCCAAAAACATTCAGTACTTC
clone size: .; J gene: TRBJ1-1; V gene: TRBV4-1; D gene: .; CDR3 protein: CASSQDRGAGSLNTEAFF; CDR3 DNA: TGCGCCAGCAGCCAAGATCGTGGAGCGGGCAGCTTGAACACTGAAGCTTTCTTT
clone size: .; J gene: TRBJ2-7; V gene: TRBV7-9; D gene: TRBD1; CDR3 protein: CASSSLFTGGPSHEQYF; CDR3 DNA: TGTGCCAGCAGCTCCTTATTTACAGGGGGGCCGAGTCACGAGCAGTACTTC
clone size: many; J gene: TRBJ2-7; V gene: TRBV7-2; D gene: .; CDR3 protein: CASSLDTGTYEQYF; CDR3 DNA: TGTGCCAGCAGCTTAGACACAGGGACCTACGAGCAGTACTTC
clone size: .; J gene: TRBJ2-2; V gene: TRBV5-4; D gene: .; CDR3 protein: CATRRDTGELFF; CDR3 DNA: TGTGCCACCCGACGGGACACCGGGGAGCTGTTTTTT
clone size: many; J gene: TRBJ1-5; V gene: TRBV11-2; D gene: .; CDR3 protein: CASSFRLGLSNQPQHF; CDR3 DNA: TGTGCCAGCAGCTTCCGTCTAGGCCTGAGCAATCAGCCCCAGCATTTT
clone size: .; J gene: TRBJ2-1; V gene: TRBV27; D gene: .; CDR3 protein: CASSLEGTLSYNEQFF; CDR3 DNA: TGTGCCAGCAGCCTAGAGGGGACACTTTCCTACAATGAGCAGTTCTTC
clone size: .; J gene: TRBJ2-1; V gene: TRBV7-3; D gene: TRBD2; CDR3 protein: CASSAQGASGGNEQFF; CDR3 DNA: TGTGCCAGCAGCGCGCAAGGTGCTAGCGGGGGCAATGAGCAGTTCTTC
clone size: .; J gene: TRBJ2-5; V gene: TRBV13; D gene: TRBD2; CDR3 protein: CASSQPGGKETQYF; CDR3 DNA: TGTGCCAGCAGTCAACCGGGGGGAAAAGAGACCCAGTACTTC
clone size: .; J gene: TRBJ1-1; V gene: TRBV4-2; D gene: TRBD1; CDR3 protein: CASSRGTGLMNTEAFF; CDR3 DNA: TGTGCCAGCAGTCGAGGGACAGGACTTATGAACACTGAAGCTTTCTTT
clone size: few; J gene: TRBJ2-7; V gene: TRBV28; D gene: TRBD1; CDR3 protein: CASREAGGADEQYF; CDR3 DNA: TGTGCCAGCAGAGAGGCAGGGGGCGCGGATGAGCAGTACTTC
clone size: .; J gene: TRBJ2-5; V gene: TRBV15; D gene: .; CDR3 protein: CATSEGRMQETQYF; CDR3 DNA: TGTGCCACCAGCGAGGGACGTATGCAAGAGACCCAGTACTTC
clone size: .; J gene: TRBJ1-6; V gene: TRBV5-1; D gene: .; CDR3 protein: CASRRERGDNSPLHF; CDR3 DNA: TGCGCCAGCCGGCGGGAGAGGGGCGATAATTCACCCCTCCACTTT
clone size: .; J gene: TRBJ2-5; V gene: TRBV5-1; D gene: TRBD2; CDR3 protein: CASSFFAGGAETQYF; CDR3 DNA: TGCGCCAGCAGCTTCTTCGCGGGGGGTGCGGAGACCCAGTACTTC
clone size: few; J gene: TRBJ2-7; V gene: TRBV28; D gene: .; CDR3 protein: CARRTDGSYEQYF; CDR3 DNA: TGTGCCAGGAGGACCGACGGCTCCTACGAGCAGTACTTC
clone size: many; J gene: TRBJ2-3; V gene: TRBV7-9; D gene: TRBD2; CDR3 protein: CASSRTGLAYFTDTQYF; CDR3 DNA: TGTGCCAGCAGCCGGACGGGACTAGCGTACTTCACAGATACGCAGTATTTT
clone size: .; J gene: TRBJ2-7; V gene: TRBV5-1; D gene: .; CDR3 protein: CASSGQGSGEQYF; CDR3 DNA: TGCGCCAGCAGTGGCCAGGGGTCAGGCGAGCAGTACTTC
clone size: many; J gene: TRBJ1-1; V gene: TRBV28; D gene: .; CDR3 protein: CASSPGHDMNTEAFF; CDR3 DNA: TGTGCCAGCAGTCCCGGACACGACATGAACACTGAAGCTTTCTTT
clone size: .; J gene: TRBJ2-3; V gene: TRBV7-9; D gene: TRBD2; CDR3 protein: CASSSSAGGGPQDTQYF; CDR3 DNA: TGTGCCAGCAGCTCATCTGCCGGCGGGGGGCCGCAAGATACGCAGTATTTT
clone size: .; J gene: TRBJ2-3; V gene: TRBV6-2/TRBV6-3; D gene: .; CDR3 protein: CASSSTQWGTQYF; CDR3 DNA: TGTGCCAGCAGTAGTACACAATGGGGGACGCAGTATTTT
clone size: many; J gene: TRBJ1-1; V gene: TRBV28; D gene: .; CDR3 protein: CASSPPGRNTEAFF; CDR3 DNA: TGTGCCAGCAGTCCGCCGGGGAGGAACACTGAAGCTTTCTTT
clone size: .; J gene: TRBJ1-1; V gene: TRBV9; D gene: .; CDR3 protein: CASSPIRDRSVNTEAFF; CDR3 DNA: TGTGCCAGCAGCCCCATCAGGGACCGCAGTGTCAACACTGAAGCTTTCTTT
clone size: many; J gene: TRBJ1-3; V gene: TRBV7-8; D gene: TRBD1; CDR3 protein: CASSLGLADRDSGNTIYF; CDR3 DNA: TGTGCCAGCAGCTTAGGGCTGGCGGACAGGGACTCTGGAAACACCATATATTTT
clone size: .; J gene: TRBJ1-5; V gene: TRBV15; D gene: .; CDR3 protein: CATSRVGGNQPQHF; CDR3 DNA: TGTGCCACCAGCAGAGTCGGAGGCAATCAGCCCCAGCATTTT
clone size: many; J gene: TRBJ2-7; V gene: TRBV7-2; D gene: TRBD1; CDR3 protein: CASSLTWDRGYEQYF; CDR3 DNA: TGTGCCAGCAGCTTGACCTGGGACAGGGGTTACGAGCAGTACTTC
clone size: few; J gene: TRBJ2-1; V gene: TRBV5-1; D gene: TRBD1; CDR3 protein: CASSPGQGISDEQFF; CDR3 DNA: TGCGCCAGCAGCCCGGGACAGGGGATAAGCGATGAGCAGTTCTTC
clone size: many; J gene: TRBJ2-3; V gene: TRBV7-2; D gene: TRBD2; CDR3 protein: CASSLVGLAGGRTDTQYF; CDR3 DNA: TGTGCCAGCAGCCTAGTTGGACTAGCGGGGGGGAGGACAGATACGCAGTATTTT
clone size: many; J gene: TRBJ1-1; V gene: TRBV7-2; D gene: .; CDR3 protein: CASSATVFNYTEAFF; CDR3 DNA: TGTGCCAGCAGCGCTACAGTTTTCAACTACACTGAAGCTTTCTTT
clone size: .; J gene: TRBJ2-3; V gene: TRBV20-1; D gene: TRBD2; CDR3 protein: CSAWTSGGSDTQYF; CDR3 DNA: TGCAGTGCCTGGACTAGCGGGGGATCGGATACGCAGTATTTT